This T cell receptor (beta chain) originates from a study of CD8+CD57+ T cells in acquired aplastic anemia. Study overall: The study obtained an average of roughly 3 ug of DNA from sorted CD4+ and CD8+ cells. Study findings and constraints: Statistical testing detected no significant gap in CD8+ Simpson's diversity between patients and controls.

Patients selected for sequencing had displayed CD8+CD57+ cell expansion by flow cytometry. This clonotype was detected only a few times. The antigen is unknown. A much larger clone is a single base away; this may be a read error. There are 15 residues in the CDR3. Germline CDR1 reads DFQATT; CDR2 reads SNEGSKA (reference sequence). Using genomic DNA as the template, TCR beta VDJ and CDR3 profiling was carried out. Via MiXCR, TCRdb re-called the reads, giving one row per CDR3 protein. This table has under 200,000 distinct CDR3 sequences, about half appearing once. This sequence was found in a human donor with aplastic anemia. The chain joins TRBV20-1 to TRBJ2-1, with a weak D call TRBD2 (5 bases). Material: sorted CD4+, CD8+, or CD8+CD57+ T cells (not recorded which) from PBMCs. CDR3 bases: TGCAATGCTCCAGGACGAGGGAGCTCCTACAATGAGCAGTTCTTC. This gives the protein CNAPGRGSSYNEQFF.